This TCR beta chain originates from a study of cytomegalovirus exposure and HLA in healthy donors. Whole-study context: A later analysis reported the same platform for the 100 to 150 validation repertoires and the roughly 700 first-cohort repertoires.

Only in-frame clones appear in the TCRdb table, and some are missing; sequencing was by immunoSEQ multiplex PCR. The table includes approximately 100,000 clones, 93% detected once. Trimming pared 6 bases from V and 4 bases from J, leaving 16 bases between. CDR3 size: 15 residues. CDR1 is MDHEN, CDR2 SYDVKM, per germline. Broader study findings: Altogether, 164 TCR beta chains were recorded as cytomegalovirus-associated.

Worth noting for this clone: Its antigen is unknown.

Sequences were obtained from PBMCs. This receptor was obtained from a woman aged 25 to 45 in good health and CMV-seropositive. V usage is TRBV28 and J usage is TRBJ1-5, with D possibly being TRBD1 (5 bases). CDR3 DNA: TGTGCCAGCAGCGGCGGAATGGACACAAATCAGCCCCAGCATTTT. This gives the protein CASSGGMDTNQPQHF. Full variable domain (outside the CDR3, taken from reference TRBV28 and TRBJ1-5): DVKVTQSSRYLVKRTGEKVFLECVQDMDHENMFWYRQDPGLGLRLIYFSYDVKMKEKGDIPEGYSVSREKKERFSLILESASTNQTSMYLCASSGGMDTNQPQHFGDGTRLSIL.